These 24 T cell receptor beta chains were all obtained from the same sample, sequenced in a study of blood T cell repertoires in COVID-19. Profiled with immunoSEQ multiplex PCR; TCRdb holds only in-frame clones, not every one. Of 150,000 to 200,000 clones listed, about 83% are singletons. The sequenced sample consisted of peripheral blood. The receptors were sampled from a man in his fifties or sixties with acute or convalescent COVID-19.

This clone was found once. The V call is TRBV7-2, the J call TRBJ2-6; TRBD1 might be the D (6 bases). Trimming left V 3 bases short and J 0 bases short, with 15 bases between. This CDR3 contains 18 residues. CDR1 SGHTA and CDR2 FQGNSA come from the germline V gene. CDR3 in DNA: TGTGCCAGCAGCTTTAGCACAGGGACCAGCTCTGGGGCCAACGTCCTGACTTTC. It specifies CASSFSTGTSSGANVLTF.

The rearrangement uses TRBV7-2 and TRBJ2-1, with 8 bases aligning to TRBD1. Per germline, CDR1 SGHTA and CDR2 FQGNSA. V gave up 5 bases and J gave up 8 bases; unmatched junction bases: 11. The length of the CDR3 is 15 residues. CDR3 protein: CASSHLGTGVDEQFF. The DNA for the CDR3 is TGTGCCAGCAGCCACCTTGGGACAGGCGTGGATGAGCAGTTCTTC.

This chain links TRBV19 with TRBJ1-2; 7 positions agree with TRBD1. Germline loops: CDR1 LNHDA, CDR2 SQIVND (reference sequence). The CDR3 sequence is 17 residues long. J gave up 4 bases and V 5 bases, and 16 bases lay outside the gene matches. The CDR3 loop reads CASSGSRRRQGFYGYTF. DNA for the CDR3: TGTGCCAGTAGTGGGTCAAGACGCAGACAGGGCTTCTATGGCTACACCTTC.

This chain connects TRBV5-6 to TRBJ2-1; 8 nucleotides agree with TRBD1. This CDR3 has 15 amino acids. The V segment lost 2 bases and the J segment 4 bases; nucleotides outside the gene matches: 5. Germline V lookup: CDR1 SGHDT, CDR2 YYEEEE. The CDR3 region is CASSFTGGAYNEQFF. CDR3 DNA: TGTGCCAGCAGCTTTACAGGGGGTGCATACAATGAGCAGTTCTTC.

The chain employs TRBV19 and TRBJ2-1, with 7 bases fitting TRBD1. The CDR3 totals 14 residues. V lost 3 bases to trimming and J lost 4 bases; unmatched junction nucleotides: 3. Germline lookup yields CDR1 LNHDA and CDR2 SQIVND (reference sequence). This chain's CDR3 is CASSIGDRYNEQFF. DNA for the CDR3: TGTGCCAGTAGTATTGGGGACAGATACAATGAGCAGTTCTTC.

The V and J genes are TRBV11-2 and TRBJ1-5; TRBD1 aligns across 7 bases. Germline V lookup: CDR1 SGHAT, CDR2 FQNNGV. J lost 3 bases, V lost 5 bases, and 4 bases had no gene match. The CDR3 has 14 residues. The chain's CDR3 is CASSRQGSNQPQHF. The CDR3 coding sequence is TGTGCCAGCAGCAGACAGGGTTCCAATCAGCCCCAGCATTTT.

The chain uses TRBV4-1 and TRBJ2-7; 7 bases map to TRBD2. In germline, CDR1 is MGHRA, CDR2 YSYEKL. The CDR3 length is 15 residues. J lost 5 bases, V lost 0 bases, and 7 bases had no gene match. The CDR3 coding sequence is TGCGCCAGCAGCCAAGATCTAGCGGTGGGGGACGAGCAGTACTTC. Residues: CASSQDLAVGDEQYF.

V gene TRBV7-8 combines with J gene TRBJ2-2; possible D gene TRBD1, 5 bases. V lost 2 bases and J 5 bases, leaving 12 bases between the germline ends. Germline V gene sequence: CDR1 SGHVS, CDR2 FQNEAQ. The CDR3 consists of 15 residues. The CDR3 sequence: CASSLIQSGTGELFF. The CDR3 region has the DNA TGTGCCAGCAGCTTAATTCAGTCAGGGACCGGGGAGCTGTTTTTT.

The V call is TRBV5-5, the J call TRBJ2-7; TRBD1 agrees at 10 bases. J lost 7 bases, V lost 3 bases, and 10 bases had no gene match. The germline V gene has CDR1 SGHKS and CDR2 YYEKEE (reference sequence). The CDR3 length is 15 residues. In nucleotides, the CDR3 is TGTGCCAGCAGCTCAACCGGGACAGGGGTTCGGGAGCAGTACTTC. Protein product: CASSSTGTGVREQYF.

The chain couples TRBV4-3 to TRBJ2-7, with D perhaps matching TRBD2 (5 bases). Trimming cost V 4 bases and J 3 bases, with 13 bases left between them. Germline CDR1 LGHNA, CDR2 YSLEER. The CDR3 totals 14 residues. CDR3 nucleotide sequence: TGCGCCAGCAGCCTCGGACTGAGTAACTACGAGCAGTACTTC. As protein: CASSLGLSNYEQYF.

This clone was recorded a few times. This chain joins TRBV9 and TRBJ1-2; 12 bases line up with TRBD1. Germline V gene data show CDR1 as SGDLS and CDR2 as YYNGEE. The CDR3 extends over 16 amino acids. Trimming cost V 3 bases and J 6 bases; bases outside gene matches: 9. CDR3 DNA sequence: TGTGCCAGCAGCGCAGAGCCGGGACAGGGGGCAGATGGCTACACCTTC. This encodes CASSAEPGQGADGYTF. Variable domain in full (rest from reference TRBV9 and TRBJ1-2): DSGVTQTPKHLITATGQRVTLRCSPRSGDLSVYWYQQSLDQGLQFLIQYYNGEERAKGNILERFSAQQFPDLHSELNLSSLELGDSALYFCASSAEPGQGADGYTFGSGTRLTVV.

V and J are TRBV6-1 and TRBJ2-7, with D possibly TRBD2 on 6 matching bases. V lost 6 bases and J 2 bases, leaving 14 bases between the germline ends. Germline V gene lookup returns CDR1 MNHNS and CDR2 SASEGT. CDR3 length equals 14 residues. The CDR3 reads CASRGTSAPYEQYF. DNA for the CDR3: TGTGCCAGCAGAGGGACTTCTGCCCCCTACGAGCAGTACTTC.

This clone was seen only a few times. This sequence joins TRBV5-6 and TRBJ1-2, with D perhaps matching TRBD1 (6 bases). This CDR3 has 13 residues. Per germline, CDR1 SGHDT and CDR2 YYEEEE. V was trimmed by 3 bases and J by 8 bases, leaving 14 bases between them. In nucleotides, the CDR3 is TGTGCCAGCAGCTCCGGACAGTTGGGGGGCTACACCTTC. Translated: CASSSGQLGGYTF.

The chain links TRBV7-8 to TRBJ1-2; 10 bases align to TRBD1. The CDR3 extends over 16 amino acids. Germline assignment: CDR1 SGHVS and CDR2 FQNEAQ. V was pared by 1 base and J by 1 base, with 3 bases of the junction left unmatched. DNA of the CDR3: TGTGCCAGCAGCTTAGGAAGGGACAGGGGTAACTATGGCTACACCTTC. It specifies CASSLGRDRGNYGYTF.

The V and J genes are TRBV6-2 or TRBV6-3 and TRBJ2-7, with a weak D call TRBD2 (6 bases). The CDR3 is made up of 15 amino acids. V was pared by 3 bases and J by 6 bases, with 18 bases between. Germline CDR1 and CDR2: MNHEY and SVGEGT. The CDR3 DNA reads TGTGCCAGCAGTTATGGAGGGACCTTTTCGGGCGAGCAGTACTTC. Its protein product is CASSYGGTFSGEQYF.

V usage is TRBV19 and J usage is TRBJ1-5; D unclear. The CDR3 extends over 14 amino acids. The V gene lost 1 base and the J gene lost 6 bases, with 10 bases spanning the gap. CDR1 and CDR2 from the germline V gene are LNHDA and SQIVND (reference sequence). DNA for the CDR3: TGTGCCAGTAGTATAGGTGGGGAGGGTCAGCCCCAGCATTTT. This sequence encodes CASSIGGEGQPQHF.

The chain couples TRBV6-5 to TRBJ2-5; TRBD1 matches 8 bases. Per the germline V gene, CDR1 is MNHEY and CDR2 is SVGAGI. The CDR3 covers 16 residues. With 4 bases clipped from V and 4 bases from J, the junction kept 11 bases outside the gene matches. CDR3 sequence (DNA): TGTGCCAGCAGTTTGTTCCTAGGACAGGGTGGAGAGACCCAGTACTTC. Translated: CASSLFLGQGGETQYF.

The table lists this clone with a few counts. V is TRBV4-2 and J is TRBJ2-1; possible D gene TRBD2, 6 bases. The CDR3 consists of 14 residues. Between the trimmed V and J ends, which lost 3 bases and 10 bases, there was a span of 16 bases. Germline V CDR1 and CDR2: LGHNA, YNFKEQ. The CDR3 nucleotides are TGTGCCAGCAGCCAGTTGGGGAGGCGAGGGGAGCAGTTCTTC. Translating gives CASSQLGRRGEQFF.

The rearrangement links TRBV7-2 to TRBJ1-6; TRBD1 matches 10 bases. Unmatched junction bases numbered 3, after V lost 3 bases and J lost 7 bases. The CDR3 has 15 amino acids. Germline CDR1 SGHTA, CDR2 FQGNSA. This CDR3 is CASSFGTGANSPLHF. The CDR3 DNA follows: TGTGCCAGCAGCTTTGGGACAGGGGCCAATTCACCCCTCCACTTT.

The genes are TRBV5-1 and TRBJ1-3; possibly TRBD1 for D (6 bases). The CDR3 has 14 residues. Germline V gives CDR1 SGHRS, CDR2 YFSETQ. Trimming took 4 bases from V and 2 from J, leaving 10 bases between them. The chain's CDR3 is CASSLSGAGNTIYF. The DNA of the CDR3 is TGCGCCAGCAGCCTATCAGGGGCTGGAAACACCATATATTTT.

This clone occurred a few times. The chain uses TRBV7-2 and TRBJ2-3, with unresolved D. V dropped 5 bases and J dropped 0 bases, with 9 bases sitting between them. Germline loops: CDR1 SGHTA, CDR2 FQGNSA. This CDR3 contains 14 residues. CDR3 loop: CASSLTGSTDTQYF. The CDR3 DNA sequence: TGTGCCAGCAGCCTGACTGGCAGCACAGATACGCAGTATTTT.

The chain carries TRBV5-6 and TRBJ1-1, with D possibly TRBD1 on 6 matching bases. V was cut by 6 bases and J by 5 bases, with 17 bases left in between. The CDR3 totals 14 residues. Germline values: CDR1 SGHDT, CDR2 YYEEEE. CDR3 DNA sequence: TGTGCCAGCAACGTAGTAGGGGGAAGGACTGAAGCTTTCTTT. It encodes CASNVVGGRTEAFF.

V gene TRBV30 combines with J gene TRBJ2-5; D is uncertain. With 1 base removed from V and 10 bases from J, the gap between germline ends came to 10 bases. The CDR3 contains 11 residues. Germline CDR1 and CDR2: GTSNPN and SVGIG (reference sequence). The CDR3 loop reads CAWSGLESQYF. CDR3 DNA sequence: TGTGCCTGGAGTGGGCTAGAAAGCCAGTACTTC.

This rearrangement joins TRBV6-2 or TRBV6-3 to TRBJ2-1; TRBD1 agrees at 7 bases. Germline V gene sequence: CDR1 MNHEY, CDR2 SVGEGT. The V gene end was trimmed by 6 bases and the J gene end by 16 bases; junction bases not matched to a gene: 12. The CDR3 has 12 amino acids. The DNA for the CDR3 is TGTGCCAGCAGCCGCGACAGGGAAAATGGCTTCTTC. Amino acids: CASSRDRENGFF.